This T cell receptor (beta chain) stems from a study of cytomegalovirus exposure and HLA in healthy donors. The study ran its PCR with 60 Vbeta and 13 Jbeta primers. Method: immunoSEQ multiplex PCR; TCRdb's copy keeps in-frame clones and lacks some. The sample yields 110,000 or so clones, roughly 80% seen once. This clone was observed a few times. Trimming took off 2 bases at V and 5 bases at J, with 12 bases between the two ends. CDR3 length: 14 amino acids. Germline CDR1 is LNHDA and CDR2 is SQIVND (reference sequence). The sequenced sample consisted of PBMCs. V is TRBV19 and J is TRBJ1-2; D gene ambiguous. This receptor was identified in a woman in her thirties in good health and CMV-seropositive. CDR3 loop: CASSIRTKPYGYTF. CDR3 bases: TGTGCCAGTAGTATAAGGACTAAACCATATGGCTACACCTTC.